This T cell receptor (beta chain) emerged from a study of T-cell reconstitution after alpha-beta-depleted transplantation in children. Preparing the TCRbeta library involved the use of unique molecular identifiers. Each CDR3 protein gets one entry after TCRdb re-called the PCR reads with MiXCR. The data show about a million distinct CDR3 sequences, about 30% seen once. Trimming at V came to 6 bases and at J to 7 bases, leaving 13 bases not matched to a gene. This CDR3 region has 16 residues. Germline CDR1 SGHKS, CDR2 YYEKEE (reference sequence). This clonotype was observed once. The target antigen is unknown. Broader study findings: By about two months after transplant, alpha-beta T cells reportedly arose from several hundred graft clones that had expanded. T-cell numbers and diversity, one year after transplant, stemmed largely from T cells that were newly produced.

This chain joins TRBV5-5 and TRBJ1-6; 7 bases are shared with TRBD1. The sample here was PBMCs, mostly from graft donor cells, taken 360 days after TCRalphabeta/CD19-depleted stem cell transplant. This receptor was identified in a boy under two years old who had a stem cell transplant for SCID, so the T cells may come from the graft donor. The CDR3 DNA is TGTGCCAGCACCACCCTCCGGGAGGGACAGAATTCACCCCTCCACTTT. Residues: CASTTLREGQNSPLHF.